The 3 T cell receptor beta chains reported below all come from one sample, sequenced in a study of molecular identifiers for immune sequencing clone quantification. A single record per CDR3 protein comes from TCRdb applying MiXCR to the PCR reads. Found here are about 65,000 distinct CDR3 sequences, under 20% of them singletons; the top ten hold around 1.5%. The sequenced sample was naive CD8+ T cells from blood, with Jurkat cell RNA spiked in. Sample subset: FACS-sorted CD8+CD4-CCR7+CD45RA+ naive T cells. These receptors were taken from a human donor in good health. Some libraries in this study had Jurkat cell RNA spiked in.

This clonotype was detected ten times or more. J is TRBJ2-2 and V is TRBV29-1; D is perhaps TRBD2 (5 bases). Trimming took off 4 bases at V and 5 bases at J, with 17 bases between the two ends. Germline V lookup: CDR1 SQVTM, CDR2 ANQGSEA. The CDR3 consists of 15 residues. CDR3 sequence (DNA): TGCAGCGTTGCCGTTTGGGGAGAAGGTACCGGGGAGCTGTTTTTT. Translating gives CSVAVWGEGTGELFF.

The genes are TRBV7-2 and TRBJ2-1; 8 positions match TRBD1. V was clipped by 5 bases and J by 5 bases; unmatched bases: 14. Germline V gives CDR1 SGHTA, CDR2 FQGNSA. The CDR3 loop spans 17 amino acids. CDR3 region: CASSLQGVIYSHNEQFF. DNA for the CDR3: TGTGCCAGCAGCCTACAGGGGGTTATTTATTCCCACAATGAGCAGTTCTTC.

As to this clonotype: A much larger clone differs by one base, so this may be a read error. This chain's CDR3 is CASSPLRLGEYKQYF. The CDR3 DNA follows: TGTGCCAGCAGCCCCCTTCGGTTGGGAGAGTACAAGCAGTACTTC. V usage is TRBV7-8 and J usage is TRBJ2-7, with a tentative D call TRBD2 (5 bases). Trimming removed 5 bases from V and 8 bases from J, with 22 bases in between. The germline V gene has CDR1 SGHVS and CDR2 FQNEAQ. This CDR3 spans 15 amino acids.